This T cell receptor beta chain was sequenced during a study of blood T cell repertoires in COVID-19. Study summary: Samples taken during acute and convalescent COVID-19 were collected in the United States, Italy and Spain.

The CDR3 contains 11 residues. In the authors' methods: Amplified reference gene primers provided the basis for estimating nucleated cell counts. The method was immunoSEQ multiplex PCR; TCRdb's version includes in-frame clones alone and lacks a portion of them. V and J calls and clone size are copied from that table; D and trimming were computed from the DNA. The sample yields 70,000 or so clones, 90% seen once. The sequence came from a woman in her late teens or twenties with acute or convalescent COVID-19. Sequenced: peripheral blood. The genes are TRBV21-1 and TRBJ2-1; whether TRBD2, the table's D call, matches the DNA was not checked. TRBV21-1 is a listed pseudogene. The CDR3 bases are TGTGCCAGCAGCAAAAAGGAGGACCGTTTCTTC. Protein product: CASSKKEDRFF.